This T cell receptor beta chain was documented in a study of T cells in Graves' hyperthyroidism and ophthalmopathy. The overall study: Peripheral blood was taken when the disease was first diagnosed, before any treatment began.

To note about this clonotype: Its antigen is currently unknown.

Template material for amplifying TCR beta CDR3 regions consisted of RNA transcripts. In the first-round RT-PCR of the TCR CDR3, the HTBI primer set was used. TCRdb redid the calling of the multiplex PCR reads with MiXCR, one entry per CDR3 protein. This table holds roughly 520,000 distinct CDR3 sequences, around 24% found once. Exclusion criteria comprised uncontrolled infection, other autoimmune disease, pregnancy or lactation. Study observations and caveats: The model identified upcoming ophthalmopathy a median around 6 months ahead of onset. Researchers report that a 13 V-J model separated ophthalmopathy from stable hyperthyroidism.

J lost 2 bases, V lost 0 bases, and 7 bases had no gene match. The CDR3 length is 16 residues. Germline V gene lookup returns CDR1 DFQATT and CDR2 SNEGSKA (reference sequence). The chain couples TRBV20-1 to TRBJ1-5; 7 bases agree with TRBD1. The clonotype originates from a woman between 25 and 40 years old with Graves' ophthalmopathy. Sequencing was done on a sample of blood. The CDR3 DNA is TGCAGTGCTAGAGAGTCATACAGGGGAGGCAATCAGCCCCAGCATTTT. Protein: CSARESYRGGNQPQHF.